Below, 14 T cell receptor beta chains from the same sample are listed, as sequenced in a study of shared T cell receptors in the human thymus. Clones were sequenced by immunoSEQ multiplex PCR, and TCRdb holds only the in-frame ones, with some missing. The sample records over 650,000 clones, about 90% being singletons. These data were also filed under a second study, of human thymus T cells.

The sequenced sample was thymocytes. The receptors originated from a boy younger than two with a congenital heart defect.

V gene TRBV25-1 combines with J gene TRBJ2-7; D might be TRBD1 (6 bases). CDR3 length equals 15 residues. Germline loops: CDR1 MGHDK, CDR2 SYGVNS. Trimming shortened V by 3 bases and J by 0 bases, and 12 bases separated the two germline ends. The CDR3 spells CASSESRRGSYEQYF. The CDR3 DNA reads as TGTGCCAGCAGTGAGAGTCGCAGGGGCTCCTACGAGCAGTACTTC.

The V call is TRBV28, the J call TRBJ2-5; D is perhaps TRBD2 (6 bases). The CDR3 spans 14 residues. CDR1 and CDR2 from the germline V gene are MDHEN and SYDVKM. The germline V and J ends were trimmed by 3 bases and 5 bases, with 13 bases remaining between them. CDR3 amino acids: CASSFQEGRETQYF. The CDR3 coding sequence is TGTGCCAGCAGTTTCCAGGAGGGGCGGGAGACCCAGTACTTC.

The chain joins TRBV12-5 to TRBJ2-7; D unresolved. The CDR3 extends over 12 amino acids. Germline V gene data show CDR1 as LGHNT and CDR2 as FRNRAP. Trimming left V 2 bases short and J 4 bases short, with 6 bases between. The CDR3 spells CASGLFSYEQYF. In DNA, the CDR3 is TGTGCTAGTGGTTTGTTCTCGTACGAGCAGTACTTC. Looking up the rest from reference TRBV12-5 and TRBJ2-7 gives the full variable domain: DARVTQTPRHKVTEMGQEVTMRCQPILGHNTVFWYRQTMMQGLELLAYFRNRAPLDDSGMPKDRFSAEMPDATLATLKIQPSEPRDSAVYFCASGLFSYEQYFGPGTRLTVT.

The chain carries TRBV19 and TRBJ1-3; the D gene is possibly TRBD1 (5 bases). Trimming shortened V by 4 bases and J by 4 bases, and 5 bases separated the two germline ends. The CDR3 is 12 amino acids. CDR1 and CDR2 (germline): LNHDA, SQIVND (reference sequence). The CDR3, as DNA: TGTGCCAGTAGTACAGGGGGAAACACCATATATTTT. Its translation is CASSTGGNTIYF. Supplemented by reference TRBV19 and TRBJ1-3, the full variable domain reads DGGITQSPKYLFRKEGQNVTLSCEQNLNHDAMYWYRQDPGQGLRLIYYSQIVNDFQKGDIAEGYSVSREKKESFPLTVTSAQKNPTAFYLCASSTGGNTIYFGEGSWLTVV.

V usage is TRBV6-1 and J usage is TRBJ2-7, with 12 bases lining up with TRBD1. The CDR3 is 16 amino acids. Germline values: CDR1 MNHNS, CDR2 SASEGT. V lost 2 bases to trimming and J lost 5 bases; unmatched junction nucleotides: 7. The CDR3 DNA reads TGTGCCAGCAGTGAACAGCGGGACAGGGGGCGAAACGAGCAGTACTTC. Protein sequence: CASSEQRDRGRNEQYF.

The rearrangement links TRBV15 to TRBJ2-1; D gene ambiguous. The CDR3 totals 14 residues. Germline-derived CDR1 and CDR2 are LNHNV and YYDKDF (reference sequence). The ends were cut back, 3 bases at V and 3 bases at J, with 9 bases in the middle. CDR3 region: CATSRYSDYNEQFF. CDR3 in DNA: TGTGCCACCAGCAGGTATTCAGACTACAATGAGCAGTTCTTC.

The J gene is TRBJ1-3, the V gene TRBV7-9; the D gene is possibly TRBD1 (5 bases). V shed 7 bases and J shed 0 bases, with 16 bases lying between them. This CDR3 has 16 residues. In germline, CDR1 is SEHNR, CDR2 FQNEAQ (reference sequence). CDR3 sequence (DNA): TGTGCCAGCACCCGGACACCCCAAGACTCTGGAAACACCATATATTTT. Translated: CASTRTPQDSGNTIYF.

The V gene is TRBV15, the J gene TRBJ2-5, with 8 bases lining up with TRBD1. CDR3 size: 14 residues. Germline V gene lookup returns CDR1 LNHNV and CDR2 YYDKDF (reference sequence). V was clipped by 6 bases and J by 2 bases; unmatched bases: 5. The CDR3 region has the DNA TGTGCCACCAGTACCGGGACAGGTCAAGAGACCCAGTACTTC. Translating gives CATSTGTGQETQYF.

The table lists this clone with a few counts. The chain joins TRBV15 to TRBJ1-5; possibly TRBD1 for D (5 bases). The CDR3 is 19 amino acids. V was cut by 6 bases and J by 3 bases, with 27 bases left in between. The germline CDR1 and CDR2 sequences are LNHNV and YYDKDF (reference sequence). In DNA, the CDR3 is TGTGCCACCAGTCCGAAAAAAATTACCGGGACTACCCTCAATCAGCCCCAGCATTTT. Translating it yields CATSPKKITGTTLNQPQHF.

The CDR3 loop is CASTGTGLYGYTF. The CDR3 DNA reads TGTGCCAGCACCGGGACAGGACTCTATGGCTACACCTTC. The J gene is TRBJ1-2, the V gene TRBV5-6; 8 positions agree with TRBD1. This CDR3 spans 13 amino acids. The trim removed 6 bases at V and 4 bases at J, leaving 5 bases unmatched. Germline CDR1 is SGHDT and CDR2 is YYEEEE.

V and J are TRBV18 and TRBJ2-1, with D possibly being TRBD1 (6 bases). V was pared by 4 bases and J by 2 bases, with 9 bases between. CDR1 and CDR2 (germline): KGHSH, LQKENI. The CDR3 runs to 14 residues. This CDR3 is CASSRDIAYNEQFF. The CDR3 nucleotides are TGTGCCAGCTCACGGGACATTGCCTACAATGAGCAGTTCTTC.

The CDR3 spells CASTFLEGTLPLNTEAFF. The CDR3 DNA reads TGTGCCAGCACCTTTCTCGAGGGGACACTTCCTTTGAACACTGAAGCTTTCTTT. The J gene is TRBJ1-1, the V gene TRBV7-8; tentative D call: TRBD1 (6 bases). Germline V gene data show CDR1 as SGHVS and CDR2 as FQNEAQ. The CDR3 is 18 amino acids. Trimming took 7 bases from V and 0 from J, leaving 24 bases between them.

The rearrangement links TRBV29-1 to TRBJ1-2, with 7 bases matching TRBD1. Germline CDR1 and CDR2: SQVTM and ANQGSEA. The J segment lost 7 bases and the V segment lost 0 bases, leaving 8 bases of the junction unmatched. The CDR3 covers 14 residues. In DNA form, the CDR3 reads TGCAGCGTTGAAGAAAATACAGGGGTTGCTGGCTACACCTTC. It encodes CSVEENTGVAGYTF.

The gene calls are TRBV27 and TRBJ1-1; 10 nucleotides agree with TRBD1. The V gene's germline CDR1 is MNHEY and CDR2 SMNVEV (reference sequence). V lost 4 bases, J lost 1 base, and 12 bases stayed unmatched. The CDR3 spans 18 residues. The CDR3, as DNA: TGTGCCAGCAGTTCGAGGACAGGGGGAGAGATAAGGAACACTGAAGCTTTCTTT. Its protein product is CASSSRTGGEIRNTEAFF.